The source of this T cell receptor (beta chain) is a study of vaccination and CD4 T cells after COVID-19. Study results and caveats: Post-vaccination reactive clonotypes (median about 40) did not differ significantly from post-infection (approximately 22).

Treatment meaning: approximately 10-day PBMC culture with coronavirus spike peptide pools or control peptides (ViraFEST assay). By negative selection, CD4+ T cells were isolated once culture had run for about nine days. Cultured CD4+ T cell DNA was sequenced using the Oncomine TCR Beta short-read assay. TCRdb independently ran MiXCR on the PCR reads; one entry per CDR3 protein. The table includes over 10,000 distinct CDR3 sequences, around a third detected once. Germline V gene lookup returns CDR1 MNHEY and CDR2 SVGEGT. The CDR3 has 11 residues. Trimming shortened V by 7 bases and J by 5 bases, and 8 bases separated the two germline ends. Concerning this clonotype itself: Antigen unknown.

The sequence was collected from a human donor who received a COVID-19 vaccine. V usage is TRBV6-2 or TRBV6-3 and J usage is TRBJ1-1, with a tentative D call TRBD1 (5 bases). The specimen was CD4+ T cells from blood, cultured in vitro, collected before SARS-CoV-2 vaccination. CDR3 nucleotides: TGTGCCAGCACTCGACAGACTGAAGCTTTCTTT. This sequence encodes CASTRQTEAFF.